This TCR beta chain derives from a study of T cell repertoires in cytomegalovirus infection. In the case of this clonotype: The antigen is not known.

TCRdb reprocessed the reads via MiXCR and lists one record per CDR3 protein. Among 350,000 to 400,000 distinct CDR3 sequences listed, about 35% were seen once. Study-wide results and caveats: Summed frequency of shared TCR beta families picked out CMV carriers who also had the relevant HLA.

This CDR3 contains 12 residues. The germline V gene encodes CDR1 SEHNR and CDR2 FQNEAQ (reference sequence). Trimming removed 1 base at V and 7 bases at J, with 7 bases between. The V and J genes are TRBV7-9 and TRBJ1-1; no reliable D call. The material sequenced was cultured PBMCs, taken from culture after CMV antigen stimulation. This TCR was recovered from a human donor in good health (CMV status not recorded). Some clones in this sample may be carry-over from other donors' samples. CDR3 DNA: TGTGCCAGCAGCTTAGAGATCGGTGAAGCTTTCTTT. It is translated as CASSLEIGEAFF.